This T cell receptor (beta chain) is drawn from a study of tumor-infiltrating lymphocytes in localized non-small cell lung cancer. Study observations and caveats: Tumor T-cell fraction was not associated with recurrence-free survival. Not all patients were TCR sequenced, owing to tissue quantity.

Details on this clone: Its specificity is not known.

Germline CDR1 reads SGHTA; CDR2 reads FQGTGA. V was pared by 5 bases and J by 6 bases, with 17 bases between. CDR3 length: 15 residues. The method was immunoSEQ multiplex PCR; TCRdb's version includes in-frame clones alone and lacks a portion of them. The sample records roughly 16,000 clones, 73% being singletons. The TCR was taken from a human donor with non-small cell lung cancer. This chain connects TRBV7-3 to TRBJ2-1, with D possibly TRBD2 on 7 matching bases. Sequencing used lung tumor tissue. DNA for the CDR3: TGTGCCAGCAGCCGCGGGGGCGGGCCACTCAATGAGCAGTTCTTC. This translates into CASSRGGGPLNEQFF.